These 18 T cell receptor beta chains originate from one sample sequenced in a study of response to subunit inactivated influenza vaccine. TCRdb used MiXCR to reprocess the RT-PCR reads, holding one entry per CDR3 protein. Of around 530,000 distinct CDR3 sequences listed, approximately 12% are singletons. This specimen was PBMCs from blood, taken on the day of vaccination. The receptors stem from a man between 45 and 60 years old who received an inactivated influenza vaccine.

The sample holds a few counts of this clonotype. The rearrangement uses TRBV12-3 or TRBV12-4 and TRBJ2-3; D gene unclear. CDR3 length equals 13 residues. V dropped 5 bases and J dropped 2 bases, with 8 bases sitting between them. CDR3 DNA: TGTGCCAGCAGTGAGGTTCCCACAGATACGCAGTATTTT. Amino acids: CASSEVPTDTQYF.

The chain carries TRBV20-1 and TRBJ1-6; no clear D gene. This CDR3 has 14 residues. V was clipped by 1 base and J by 8 bases, with 12 bases between them. Germline-derived CDR1 and CDR2 are DFQATT and SNEGSKA (reference sequence). The CDR3 is CSARVSTGYSPLHF. In DNA, the CDR3 is TGCAGTGCTAGAGTTTCGACGGGTTATTCACCCCTCCACTTT.

This clonotype was counted ten times or more. The chain is built from TRBV5-1 and TRBJ2-2, with a weak D call TRBD2 (5 bases). Looked up from germline, CDR1 is SGHRS and CDR2 is YFSETQ. This CDR3 has 15 residues. V dropped 0 bases and J dropped 1 base, with 7 bases sitting between them. The CDR3 sequence: CASSLAGKNTGELFF. DNA of the CDR3: TGCGCCAGCAGCTTGGCGGGGAAGAACACCGGGGAGCTGTTTTTT.

In regard to this clonotype: A much larger clone lies a single base off, so this may be a read error. This sequence joins TRBV10-3 and TRBJ1-5; 9 bases are a match to TRBD1. CDR3 length: 13 amino acids. The trim removed 8 bases at V and 6 bases at J, leaving 5 bases unmatched. The germline CDR1 and CDR2 sequences are ENHRY and SYGVKD. DNA for the CDR3: TGTGCCATCGGGAGACAGGGGGTTCAGCCCCAGCATTTT. It is translated as CAIGRQGVQPQHF.

V gene TRBV20-1 combines with J gene TRBJ2-5; 11 bases fit TRBD2. Germline V gives CDR1 DFQATT, CDR2 SNEGSKA (reference sequence). The CDR3 contains 16 residues. Trimming took 0 bases from V and 0 from J; bases not matched to a gene: 3. CDR3: CSARDLTSGDQETQYF. The CDR3, as DNA: TGCAGTGCTAGAGATTTGACTAGCGGGGACCAAGAGACCCAGTACTTC.

This clonotype has only a few counts. The J gene is TRBJ2-1, the V gene TRBV12-3 or TRBV12-4, with a tentative D call TRBD2 (5 bases). V was shortened by 6 bases and J by 5 bases, with 11 bases between the two germline ends. CDR3 length: 13 residues. The CDR3 DNA is TGTGCCAGCAGCCCCGACTACGACAATGAGCAGTTCTTC. Translating it yields CASSPDYDNEQFF.

This clonotype was seen a single time. This chain uses TRBV6-2 or TRBV6-3 with TRBJ2-7; 8 bases are a match to TRBD1. CDR3 length: 16 residues. Trimming at V came to 6 bases and at J to 7 bases, leaving 17 bases not matched to a gene. Germline CDR1 is MNHEY and CDR2 is SVGEGT. In DNA, the CDR3 is TGTGCCAGCAGGGAACGTACAACAGGGGGACAAATGGAGCAGTACTTC. Translation: CASRERTTGGQMEQYF.

The chain links TRBV16 to TRBJ2-7; 12 bases match TRBD1. Germline V CDR1 and CDR2: KGHSY, FQNENV. Trimming at V came to 4 bases and at J to 7 bases, leaving 8 bases not matched to a gene. The CDR3 contains 15 residues. The CDR3 bases are TGTGCCAGCAGCCCCGGGACAGGGGGCTCGGAAGAGCAGTACTTC. This codes for CASSPGTGGSEEQYF.

The rearrangement links TRBV11-2 to TRBJ2-4; D perhaps matches TRBD2 (6 bases). CDR3 length equals 17 residues. The germline V gene encodes CDR1 SGHAT and CDR2 FQNNGV. The germline V and J ends were trimmed by 5 bases and 1 base, with 18 bases remaining between them. The CDR3 loop reads CASSPRMTRPAKNIQYF. In DNA, the CDR3 is TGTGCCAGCAGCCCCCGAATGACTAGACCTGCCAAAAACATTCAGTACTTC.

This clonotype was recorded a few times. The J gene is TRBJ2-2, the V gene TRBV5-1, with unresolved D. Germline lookup yields CDR1 SGHRS and CDR2 YFSETQ. The ends were cut back, 3 bases at V and 6 bases at J, with 12 bases in the middle. The CDR3 consists of 14 residues. CDR3 in amino acids: CASSWATPAGELFF. CDR3 in DNA: TGCGCCAGCAGCTGGGCCACTCCGGCCGGGGAGCTGTTTTTT.

The rearrangement links TRBV4-2 to TRBJ2-7; the D gene is possibly TRBD2 (6 bases). This CDR3 spans 14 amino acids. V lost 1 base to trimming and J lost 5 bases, with 12 bases between them. CDR1 is LGHNA and CDR2 is YNFKEQ in the germline V gene. The CDR3 protein is CASSQGTSRDEQYF. In DNA, the CDR3 is TGTGCCAGCAGCCAAGGAACTAGCCGGGACGAGCAGTACTTC.

This rearrangement joins TRBV7-3 to TRBJ2-1, with a tentative D call TRBD1 (5 bases). Germline CDR1 reads SGHTA; CDR2 reads FQGTGA. This CDR3 comprises 13 residues. Trimming pared 1 base from V and 10 bases from J, leaving 11 bases between. The CDR3 DNA reads as TGTGCCAGCAGCTTAAACATAGCAGGGGAGCAGTTCTTC. It encodes CASSLNIAGEQFF.

This clonotype was picked up a small number of times. V usage is TRBV20-1 and J usage is TRBJ1-2; D possibly corresponds to TRBD1 (5 bases). With 3 bases removed from V and 2 bases from J, the gap between germline ends came to 10 bases. Germline lookup yields CDR1 DFQATT and CDR2 SNEGSKA (reference sequence). The CDR3 contains 13 residues. The DNA of the CDR3 is TGCAGTGCTAGCGTCCAGGGAAACTATGGCTACACCTTC. Translating it yields CSASVQGNYGYTF.

In its sample, this clonotype was seen many times. The chain has TRBV7-9 and TRBJ2-2; D uncertain. Trimming removed 0 bases from V and 7 bases from J, with 3 bases in between. Germline assignment: CDR1 SEHNR and CDR2 FQNEAQ (reference sequence). This CDR3 is built from 12 residues. Here the CDR3 reads CASSLAGGELFF. The CDR3 bases are TGTGCCAGCAGCTTAGCGGGCGGGGAGCTGTTTTTT.

This clonotype has just a few counts. V is TRBV20-1 and J is TRBJ1-3, with D unclear. CDR1 is DFQATT, CDR2 SNEGSKA, per germline (reference sequence). The CDR3 has 13 amino acids. V lost 8 bases, J lost 0 bases, and 11 bases lay in between. CDR3 in amino acids: CSTRPFSGNTIYF. DNA for the CDR3: TGCAGTACCCGACCGTTCTCTGGAAACACCATATATTTT.

This clonotype was counted a few times. The V call is TRBV3-1, the J call TRBJ1-6; D not certain. Trimming took 1 base from V and 0 from J, leaving 7 bases between them. Looked up from germline, CDR1 is LGHDT and CDR2 is YNNKEL (reference sequence). This CDR3 is built from 16 residues. This CDR3 reads CASSQGVSSYNSPLHF. As DNA, the CDR3 is TGTGCCAGCAGCCAAGGGGTGAGCTCCTATAATTCACCCCTCCACTTT.

This clonotype was seen more than once but under ten times. The V call is TRBV5-8, the J call TRBJ2-7, with 7 bases that match TRBD1. Per germline, CDR1 SGHTS and CDR2 YDEGEE. The CDR3 consists of 14 residues. J was trimmed by 4 bases and V by 3 bases; bases with no gene match: 7. Written as DNA, the CDR3 is TGTGCCAGCAGCTCCGGGACAGACCAATACGAGCAGTACTTC. Its protein product is CASSSGTDQYEQYF.

This clonotype was recorded a few times. The chain carries TRBV6-5 and TRBJ2-1; tentatively, D is TRBD2 (7 bases). The V end lost 0 bases, the J end lost 7 bases, and 13 bases lay between the germline ends. The CDR3 runs to 15 residues. Germline-derived CDR1 and CDR2 are MNHEY and SVGAGI. CDR3 nucleotide sequence: TGTGCCAGCAGTTACTCAGGGGGAGGGCCAAATGAGCAGTTCTTC. Its translation is CASSYSGGGPNEQFF.